These T cell receptor beta chains were read from a single sample in a study of blood T cells in healthy people across ages. TCRdb reanalysed the 5' RACE reads using MiXCR and keeps one entry per CDR3 protein. The top ten clones hold more than 8.5% of a sample with roughly 800,000 distinct CDR3 sequences, more than 20% of them seen once. The same specimen was also included in a second study, on T cells of mothers and their children.

Sequencing input: blood. The source of these receptors is a boy younger than 18 in good health. CDR3s include the opening cysteine and the closing phenylalanine or tryptophan. The order of the fields is clone size, J gene, D gene, V gene, CDR3 protein, CDR3 DNA. A D gene is named only where the DNA matches it firmly. Part of the rows lack a size; the others show once, few, many or a class for expanded clones.

clone_size: -; j_call: TRBJ1-2; d_call: -; v_call: TRBV7-2; cdr3_aa: CASSFSNYGHTF; cdr3_nt: TGTGCCAGCAGCTTTTCTAACTATGGCCACACCTTC
clone_size: many; j_call: TRBJ2-4; d_call: -; v_call: TRBV5-1; cdr3_aa: CASSPGGGEYNIQYF; cdr3_nt: TGCGCCAGCAGCCCCGGAGGGGGAGAATATAACATTCAGTACTTC
clone_size: -; j_call: TRBJ2-2; d_call: TRBD2; v_call: TRBV15; cdr3_aa: CATSRDSSGSAGELFF; cdr3_nt: TGTGCCACCAGCAGAGATTCAAGCGGGAGCGCCGGGGAGCTGTTTTTT
clone_size: -; j_call: TRBJ1-3; d_call: TRBD1; v_call: TRBV20-1; cdr3_aa: CSQGDPSGNTIYF; cdr3_nt: TGCAGCCAGGGGGACCCCTCTGGAAACACCATATATTTT
clone_size: -; j_call: TRBJ2-1; d_call: -; v_call: TRBV5-1; cdr3_aa: CASTSRAWDHNEQFF; cdr3_nt: TGCGCCAGCACCTCCAGGGCGTGGGACCACAATGAGCAGTTCTTC
clone_size: -; j_call: TRBJ2-5; d_call: -; v_call: TRBV13; cdr3_aa: CASSIMGAALTETQYF; cdr3_nt: TGTGCCAGCAGCATCATGGGGGCAGCCCTAACAGAGACCCAGTACTTC
clone_size: few; j_call: TRBJ2-4; d_call: TRBD1; v_call: TRBV5-6; cdr3_aa: CASSYPTGLAKNIQYF; cdr3_nt: TGTGCCAGCAGCTACCCGACAGGGCTAGCCAAAAACATTCAGTACTTC
clone_size: few; j_call: TRBJ2-5; d_call: -; v_call: TRBV29-1; cdr3_aa: CSVGIETQYF; cdr3_nt: TGCAGCGTTGGGATAGAGACCCAGTACTTC
clone_size: once; j_call: TRBJ2-2; d_call: -; v_call: TRBV4-3; cdr3_aa: CASSQDLEAGELFF; cdr3_nt: TGCGCCAGCAGCCAAGATCTAGAAGCCGGGGAGCTGTTTTTT
clone_size: many; j_call: TRBJ1-4; d_call: -; v_call: TRBV9; cdr3_aa: CASSSVGEKLFF; cdr3_nt: TGTGCCAGCAGCAGTGTAGGTGAAAAACTGTTTTTT
clone_size: many; j_call: TRBJ1-2; d_call: -; v_call: TRBV5-6; cdr3_aa: CASSPKGDTTNYGYTF; cdr3_nt: TGTGCCAGCAGCCCCAAGGGGGACACAACTAACTATGGCTACACCTTC
clone_size: -; j_call: TRBJ2-1; d_call: -; v_call: TRBV20-1; cdr3_aa: CSARSPRRGSSYNEQFF; cdr3_nt: TGCAGTGCTAGATCTCCCCGGAGAGGGAGCTCCTACAATGAGCAGTTCTTC
clone_size: few; j_call: TRBJ2-5; d_call: -; v_call: TRBV29-1; cdr3_aa: CSVDWDAKETQYF; cdr3_nt: TGCAGCGTCGACTGGGACGCTAAAGAGACCCAGTACTTC
clone_size: few; j_call: TRBJ2-3; d_call: TRBD2; v_call: TRBV4-1; cdr3_aa: CASSQDRTSGLLTDTQYF; cdr3_nt: TGCGCCAGCAGCCAAGATAGAACTAGCGGGCTACTCACAGATACGCAGTATTTT
clone_size: -; j_call: TRBJ1-4; d_call: -; v_call: TRBV4-3; cdr3_aa: CASSQGRQFATNEKLFF; cdr3_nt: TGCGCCAGCAGCCAAGGGAGGCAGTTTGCAACTAATGAAAAACTGTTTTTT
clone_size: -; j_call: TRBJ2-4; d_call: -; v_call: TRBV20-1; cdr3_aa: CSAALLGQNIQYF; cdr3_nt: TGCAGTGCTGCCTTGCTGGGCCAAAACATTCAGTACTTC
clone_size: -; j_call: TRBJ2-2; d_call: -; v_call: TRBV27; cdr3_aa: CASSWENTRELFF; cdr3_nt: TGTGCCAGCAGTTGGGAGAACACCAGGGAGCTGTTTTTT
clone_size: many; j_call: TRBJ1-2; d_call: TRBD1; v_call: TRBV28; cdr3_aa: CASSLTGGEDGYTF; cdr3_nt: TGTGCCAGCAGTCTTACAGGGGGCGAGGATGGCTACACCTTC
clone_size: few; j_call: TRBJ2-4; d_call: TRBD2; v_call: TRBV4-3; cdr3_aa: CASSSKLAGTDIQYF; cdr3_nt: TGCGCCAGCAGCTCCAAATTAGCGGGGACGGACATTCAGTACTTC
clone_size: few; j_call: TRBJ2-7; d_call: TRBD2; v_call: TRBV7-9; cdr3_aa: CASSSWTSGSEQYF; cdr3_nt: TGTGCCAGCAGCTCTTGGACTAGCGGGTCTGAGCAGTACTTC
clone_size: few; j_call: TRBJ2-1; d_call: TRBD2; v_call: TRBV9; cdr3_aa: CASSVGLAGSSYNEQFF; cdr3_nt: TGTGCCAGCAGCGTAGGGCTAGCGGGGAGCTCCTACAATGAGCAGTTCTTC
clone_size: few; j_call: TRBJ1-3; d_call: -; v_call: TRBV7-2; cdr3_aa: CASSSSGASGNTIYF; cdr3_nt: TGTGCCAGCAGCTCATCAGGGGCCTCTGGAAACACCATATATTTT
clone_size: -; j_call: TRBJ1-4; d_call: -; v_call: TRBV29-1; cdr3_aa: CSVEGAEKLFF; cdr3_nt: TGCAGCGTTGAGGGAGCTGAAAAACTGTTTTTT
clone_size: -; j_call: TRBJ1-4; d_call: -; v_call: TRBV20-1; cdr3_aa: CSARPFLNEKLFF; cdr3_nt: TGCAGTGCTAGACCGTTCCTTAATGAAAAACTGTTTTTT
clone_size: few; j_call: TRBJ2-1; d_call: TRBD2; v_call: TRBV5-6; cdr3_aa: CASSSLLAGHNEQFF; cdr3_nt: TGTGCCAGCAGCTCCTTACTAGCGGGACACAATGAGCAGTTCTTC
clone_size: few; j_call: TRBJ2-5; d_call: TRBD1; v_call: TRBV24-1; cdr3_aa: CATSDFGTGGRETQYF; cdr3_nt: TGTGCCACCAGTGATTTTGGGACAGGGGGCCGCGAGACCCAGTACTTC
clone_size: -; j_call: TRBJ2-1; d_call: -; v_call: TRBV5-6; cdr3_aa: CASSLMSVHNEQFF; cdr3_nt: TGTGCCAGCAGCTTGATGTCCGTCCACAATGAGCAGTTCTTC
clone_size: few; j_call: TRBJ2-4; d_call: TRBD2; v_call: TRBV20-1; cdr3_aa: CSARHPGLAVSAKNIQYF; cdr3_nt: TGCAGTGCTAGACACCCGGGACTAGCGGTATCGGCCAAAAACATTCAGTACTTC
clone_size: -; j_call: TRBJ2-1; d_call: -; v_call: TRBV20-1; cdr3_aa: CSASGDYNEQFF; cdr3_nt: TGCAGTGCATCTGGGGATTACAATGAGCAGTTCTTC
clone_size: -; j_call: TRBJ1-1; d_call: -; v_call: TRBV29-1; cdr3_aa: CSATGRGVSEAFF; cdr3_nt: TGCAGCGCAACGGGGAGGGGGGTGTCCGAAGCTTTCTTT
clone_size: -; j_call: TRBJ2-3; d_call: -; v_call: TRBV28; cdr3_aa: CASTSLTYTQYF; cdr3_nt: TGTGCCAGCACCTCTCTAACTTATACGCAGTATTTT
clone_size: few; j_call: TRBJ2-5; d_call: -; v_call: TRBV20-1; cdr3_aa: CSARSTGPGETQYF; cdr3_nt: TGCAGTGCTAGATCCACAGGCCCCGGGGAGACCCAGTACTTC
clone_size: few; j_call: TRBJ2-2; d_call: TRBD2; v_call: TRBV28; cdr3_aa: CASSVSGSGGIGELFF; cdr3_nt: TGTGCCAGCAGTGTTAGCGGGAGCGGGGGAATCGGGGAGCTGTTTTTT
clone_size: few; j_call: TRBJ2-3; d_call: -; v_call: TRBV3-1; cdr3_aa: CASSKTSPLPDTQYF; cdr3_nt: TGTGCCAGCAGCAAAACTAGTCCCCTTCCAGATACGCAGTATTTT
clone_size: -; j_call: TRBJ1-1; d_call: TRBD1; v_call: TRBV12-3/TRBV12-4; cdr3_aa: CASSHRQGRTEAFF; cdr3_nt: TGTGCCAGCAGTCATCGACAGGGACGGACTGAAGCTTTCTTT
clone_size: -; j_call: TRBJ1-4; d_call: -; v_call: TRBV5-5; cdr3_aa: CASSLRAGTTNEKLFF; cdr3_nt: TGTGCCAGCAGCTTGCGGGCCGGTACAACTAATGAAAAACTGTTTTTT
clone_size: once; j_call: TRBJ2-5; d_call: TRBD2; v_call: TRBV13; cdr3_aa: CASSSGLAGGHETQYF; cdr3_nt: TGTGCCAGCAGCTCAGGACTAGCGGGGGGGCATGAGACCCAGTACTTC
clone_size: few; j_call: TRBJ2-7; d_call: -; v_call: TRBV20-1; cdr3_aa: CSARQTSDEQYF; cdr3_nt: TGCAGTGCTAGACAAACCTCGGACGAGCAGTACTTC
clone_size: -; j_call: TRBJ1-2; d_call: TRBD1; v_call: TRBV7-9; cdr3_aa: CASIRGGARNDGYTF; cdr3_nt: TGTGCCAGCATCAGGGGGGGCGCGAGAAACGATGGCTACACCTTC
clone_size: -; j_call: TRBJ2-4; d_call: -; v_call: TRBV29-1; cdr3_aa: CSGVIENIRYF; cdr3_nt: TGCAGCGGCGTGATCGAAAACATTCGGTACTTC
clone_size: -; j_call: TRBJ2-5; d_call: TRBD1; v_call: TRBV25-1; cdr3_aa: CASSARTGAVETQYF; cdr3_nt: TGTGCCAGCAGTGCCCGGACAGGGGCGGTAGAGACCCAGTACTTC
clone_size: -; j_call: TRBJ2-1; d_call: -; v_call: TRBV27; cdr3_aa: CASSRRGLGDPSYNEQFF; cdr3_nt: TGTGCCAGCAGTCGTCGGGGTCTAGGGGACCCCAGCTACAATGAGCAGTTCTTC
clone_size: few; j_call: TRBJ2-5; d_call: -; v_call: TRBV7-9; cdr3_aa: CASSLSLGGEETQYF; cdr3_nt: TGTGCCAGCAGCCTAAGTCTTGGGGGAGAAGAGACCCAGTACTTC
clone_size: -; j_call: TRBJ1-5; d_call: -; v_call: TRBV6-1; cdr3_aa: CASSGGQIYSNQPQHF; cdr3_nt: TGTGCCAGCAGTGGAGGACAGATCTATAGCAATCAGCCCCAGCATTTT
clone_size: many; j_call: TRBJ2-5; d_call: -; v_call: TRBV3-1; cdr3_aa: CASSQGEAVQETQYF; cdr3_nt: TGTGCCAGCAGCCAAGGGGAGGCCGTCCAAGAGACCCAGTACTTC
clone_size: few; j_call: TRBJ2-2; d_call: TRBD1; v_call: TRBV12-3/TRBV12-4; cdr3_aa: CASSSPRDRGRFGELFF; cdr3_nt: TGTGCCAGCAGCAGCCCCCGGGACAGGGGGCGTTTCGGGGAGCTGTTTTTT
clone_size: few; j_call: TRBJ2-5; d_call: -; v_call: TRBV7-9; cdr3_aa: CASSLRGVGTQYF; cdr3_nt: TGTGCCAGCAGCTTACGAGGGGTGGGGACCCAGTACTTC
clone_size: -; j_call: TRBJ1-1; d_call: -; v_call: TRBV4-2; cdr3_aa: CASSQDTETRGTEAFF; cdr3_nt: TGTGCCAGCAGCCAAGATACTGAGACAAGGGGCACTGAAGCTTTCTTT
clone_size: -; j_call: TRBJ1-4; d_call: -; v_call: TRBV5-1; cdr3_aa: CASSTRGLNEKLFF; cdr3_nt: TGCGCCAGCAGCACGAGGGGACTTAATGAAAAACTGTTTTTT